This TCR beta chain was obtained from a study of siplizumab effects on memory and regulatory T cells (dated by TCRdb to about 2019). Background on the whole study: The study examined how the anti-CD2 antibody siplizumab affects alloreactive T-cell subsets in allogeneic mixed lymphocyte reactions built from human PBMCs. Results the study describes overall, beyond this receptor: No functional confirmation was obtained for the suppressive function of proliferating Tregs from siplizumab cultures. In reactions with siplizumab, an average of roughly 70% of mappable alloreactive CD4+ clones were Treg-derived, compared with 25% to 30% in control reactions. The cumulative frequency of alloreactive sequences traceable to unstimulated CD4+ memory T cells was significantly reduced by siplizumab. Because sequences at frequencies below about 10^-5 were poorly captured, only a minor fraction of alloreactive clones could be mapped back to unstimulated subsets. About 75-96% of proliferating CD4+ or CD8+ clones could not be given a naive or memory phenotype. Unstimulated naive T cells appeared to be more diverse than memory T cells, and naive cells seemed to make a substantial contribution to the alloresponse.

The cysteine opens and the phenylalanine closes a CDR3 of 14 amino acids. Here the CDR3 DNA is all that survives: 42 bases in frame from base 1. Via the germline V gene, CDR1 is SGHRS and CDR2 YFSETQ. Relative to germline, V is 0 bases shorter and J is 9 bases shorter, with 10 bases between their ends. In the case of this clone: The target of this receptor is not known. Base qualities are not at hand, and no much larger clone is one base apart.

Library preparation was by the immunoSEQ multiplex PCR assay. Each sample had 85,000 to 100,000 TCR templates assayed by the deep sequencing platform. Genomic DNA extracted from sorted T cells was used for TCRbeta CDR3 sequencing. Concerning the study's data processing: The R programming language was used for the clonal analysis of the TCRbeta CDR3 data. Comparing unstimulated samples against CFSE-low samples taken after the reaction was how alloreactive CD4+ and CD8+ clones were defined. Regulatory or non-regulatory origin was assigned to alloreactive CD4+ clones by matching of sequences to sorted unstimulated Treg and non-Treg repertoires. TCRdb's version of the immuneACCESS table is confined to in-frame rearrangements and falls short of the full clone set. An unresolved V gene accounts for under half of the shortfall where checked; the remainder is of unknown origin. D and trimming were read from the DNA, whereas the V and J calls and clone size are those reported in that table. The sample table holds 75,000 to 100,000 clones, of which roughly 94% were seen once. Together, the top ten hold about 1.4% of the sample.

Sorted unstimulated T cells, along with proliferating T cells recovered from mixed lymphocyte reactions, underwent TCRbeta CDR3 sequencing. Fresh whole blood from ten HLA-typed healthy donors was used as the source from which PBMCs were isolated. To map where alloreactive clones came from, unstimulated CD4+ non-regulatory T cells were FACS-sorted. The V and J segments used are TRBV5-1 and TRBJ1-6; a confident D gene designation cannot be given. Sequencing input: non-Treg CD4+ T cells sorted from blood. Explained via the paper, the cell subset or site label denotes: FACS-sorted unstimulated CD4+ non-regulatory T cells. This receptor was identified in a human donor in good health. CDR3 region: CASSLAVFGSPLHF. Here is the DNA: TGCGCCAGCAGCTTGGCCGTTTTTGGTTCACCCCTCCACTTT.